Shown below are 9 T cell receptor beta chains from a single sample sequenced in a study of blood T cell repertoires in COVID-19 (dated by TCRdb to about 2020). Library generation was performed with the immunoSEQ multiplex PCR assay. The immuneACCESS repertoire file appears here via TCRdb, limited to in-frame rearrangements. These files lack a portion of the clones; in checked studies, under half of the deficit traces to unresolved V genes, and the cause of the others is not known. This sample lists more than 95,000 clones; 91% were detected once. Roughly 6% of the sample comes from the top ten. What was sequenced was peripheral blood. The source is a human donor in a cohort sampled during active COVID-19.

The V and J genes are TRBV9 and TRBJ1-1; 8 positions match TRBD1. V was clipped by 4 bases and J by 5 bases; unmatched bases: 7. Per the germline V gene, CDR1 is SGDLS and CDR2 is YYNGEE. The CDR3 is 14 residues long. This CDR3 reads CASSHQGAWTEAFF. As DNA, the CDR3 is TGTGCCAGCAGCCACCAGGGGGCTTGGACTGAAGCTTTCTTT. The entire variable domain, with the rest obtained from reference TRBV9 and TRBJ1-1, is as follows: DSGVTQTPKHLITATGQRVTLRCSPRSGDLSVYWYQQSLDQGLQFLIQYYNGEERAKGNILERFSAQQFPDLHSELNLSSLELGDSALYFCASSHQGAWTEAFFGQGTRLTVV.

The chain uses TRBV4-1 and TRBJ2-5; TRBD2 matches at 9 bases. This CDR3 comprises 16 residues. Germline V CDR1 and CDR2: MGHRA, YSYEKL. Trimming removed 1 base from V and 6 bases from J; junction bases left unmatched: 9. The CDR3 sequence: CASSQGVAGGAKTQYF. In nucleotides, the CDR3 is TGCGCCAGCAGCCAAGGAGTGGCGGGGGGGGCGAAGACCCAGTACTTC.

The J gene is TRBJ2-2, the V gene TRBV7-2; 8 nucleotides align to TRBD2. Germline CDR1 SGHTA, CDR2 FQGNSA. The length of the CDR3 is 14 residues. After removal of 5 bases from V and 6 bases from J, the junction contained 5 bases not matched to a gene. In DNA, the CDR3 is TGTGCCAGCAGCCTAGGACTAGCCGCCGGGGAGCTGTTTTTT. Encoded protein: CASSLGLAAGELFF.

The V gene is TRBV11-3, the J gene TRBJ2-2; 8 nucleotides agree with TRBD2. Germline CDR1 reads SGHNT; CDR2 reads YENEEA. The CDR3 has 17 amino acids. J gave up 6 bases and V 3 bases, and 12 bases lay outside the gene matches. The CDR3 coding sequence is TGTGCCAGCAGCTTGTTAGGGGGACTAGATGCGCCCGGGGAGCTGTTTTTT. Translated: CASSLLGGLDAPGELFF.

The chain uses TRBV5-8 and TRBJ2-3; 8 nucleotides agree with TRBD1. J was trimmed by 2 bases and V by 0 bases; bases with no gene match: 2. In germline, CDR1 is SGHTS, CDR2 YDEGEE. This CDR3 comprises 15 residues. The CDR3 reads CASSLGTGFTDTQYF. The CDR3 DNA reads TGTGCCAGCAGCTTGGGGACAGGGTTCACAGATACGCAGTATTTT.

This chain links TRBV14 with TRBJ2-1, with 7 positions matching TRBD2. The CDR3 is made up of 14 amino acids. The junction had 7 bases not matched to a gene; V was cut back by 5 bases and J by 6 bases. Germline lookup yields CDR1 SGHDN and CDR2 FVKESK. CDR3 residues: CASSSSGMGNEQFF. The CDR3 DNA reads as TGTGCCAGCAGCTCGAGCGGGATGGGCAATGAGCAGTTCTTC.

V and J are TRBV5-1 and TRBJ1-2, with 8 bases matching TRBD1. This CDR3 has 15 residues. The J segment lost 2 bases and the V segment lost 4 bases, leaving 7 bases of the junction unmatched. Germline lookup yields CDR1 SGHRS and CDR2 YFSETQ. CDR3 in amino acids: CASSVDRGGNYGYTF. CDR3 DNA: TGCGCCAGCAGCGTCGACAGGGGAGGGAACTATGGCTACACCTTC.

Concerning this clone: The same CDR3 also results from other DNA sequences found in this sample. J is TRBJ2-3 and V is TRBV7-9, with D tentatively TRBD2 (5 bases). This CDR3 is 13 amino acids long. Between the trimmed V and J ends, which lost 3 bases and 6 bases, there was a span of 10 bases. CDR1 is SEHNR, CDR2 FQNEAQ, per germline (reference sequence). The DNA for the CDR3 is TGTGCCAGCAGCTTCCTGGCGGGCGATACGCAGTATTTT. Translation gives CASSFLAGDTQYF.

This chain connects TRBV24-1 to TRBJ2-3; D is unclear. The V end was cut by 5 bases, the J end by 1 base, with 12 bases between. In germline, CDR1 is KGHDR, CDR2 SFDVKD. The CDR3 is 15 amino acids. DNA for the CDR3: TGTGCCACCAGTGCTGGAGCCGTTCGCACAGATACGCAGTATTTT. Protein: CATSAGAVRTDTQYF.